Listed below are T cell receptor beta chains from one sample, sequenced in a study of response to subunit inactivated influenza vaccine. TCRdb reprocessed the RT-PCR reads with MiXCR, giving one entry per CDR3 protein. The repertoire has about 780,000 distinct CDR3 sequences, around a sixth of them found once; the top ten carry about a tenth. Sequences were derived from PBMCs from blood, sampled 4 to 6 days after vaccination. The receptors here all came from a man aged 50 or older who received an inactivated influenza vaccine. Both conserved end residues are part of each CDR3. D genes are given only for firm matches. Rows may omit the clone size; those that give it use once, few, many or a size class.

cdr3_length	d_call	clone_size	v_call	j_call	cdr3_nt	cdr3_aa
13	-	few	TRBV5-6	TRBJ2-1	TGTGCCAGCAGCTTGTTGACAGCCAATGAGCAGTTCTTC	CASSLLTANEQFF
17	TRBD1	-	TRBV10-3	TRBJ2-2	TGTGCCATCAGGGCAACAGGGGCGTGGACAGCCACCGGGGAGCTGTTTTTT	CAIRATGAWTATGELFF
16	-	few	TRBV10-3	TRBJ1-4	TGTGCCATCAGTGAAATAGGTGGCAGGCTGAATGAAAAACTGTTTTTT	CAISEIGGRLNEKLFF
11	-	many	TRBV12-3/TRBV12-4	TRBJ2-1	TGTGCCAGCAGTCTTAAAAATGAGCAGTTCTTC	CASSLKNEQFF
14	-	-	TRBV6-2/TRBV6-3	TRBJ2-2	TGTGCCAGCAGTAGGAGGGGGCTTGGCGGGGAGCTGTTTTTT	CASSRRGLGGELFF
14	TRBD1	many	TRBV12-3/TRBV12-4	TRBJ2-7	TGTGCCAGCAGAGGACAGGGAACTGCCTACGAGCAGTACTTC	CASRGQGTAYEQYF
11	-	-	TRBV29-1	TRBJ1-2	TGCAGTCACTCGGAGGGGTATGGCTACACCTTC	CSHSEGYGYTF
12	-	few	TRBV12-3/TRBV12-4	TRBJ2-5	TGTGCCAGCAGTTTAGTCAAAGAGACCCAGTACTTC	CASSLVKETQYF
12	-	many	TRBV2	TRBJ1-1	TGTGCCAGCTCCACACGGAACACTGAAGCTTTCTTT	CASSTRNTEAFF
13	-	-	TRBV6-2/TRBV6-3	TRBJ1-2	TGTGCCAGCAGCAAGGGGTCGTGGTATGGCTACACCTTC	CASSKGSWYGYTF